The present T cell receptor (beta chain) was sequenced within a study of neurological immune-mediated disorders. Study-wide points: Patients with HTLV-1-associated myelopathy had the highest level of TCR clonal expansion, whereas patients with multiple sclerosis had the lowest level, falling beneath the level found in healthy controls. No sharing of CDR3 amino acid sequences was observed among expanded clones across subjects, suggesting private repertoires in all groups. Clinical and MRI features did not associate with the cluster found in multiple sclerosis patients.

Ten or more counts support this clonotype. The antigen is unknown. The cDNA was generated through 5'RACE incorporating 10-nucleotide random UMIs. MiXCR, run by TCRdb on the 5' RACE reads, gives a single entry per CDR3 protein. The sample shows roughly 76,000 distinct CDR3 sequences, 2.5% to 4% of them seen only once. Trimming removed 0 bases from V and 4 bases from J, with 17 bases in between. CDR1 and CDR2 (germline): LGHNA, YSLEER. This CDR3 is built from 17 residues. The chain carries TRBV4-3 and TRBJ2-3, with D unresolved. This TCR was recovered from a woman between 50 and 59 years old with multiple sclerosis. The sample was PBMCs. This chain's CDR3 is CASSQDPTWGVADTQYF. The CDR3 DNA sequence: TGCGCCAGCAGCCAAGATCCCACATGGGGTGTCGCAGATACGCAGTATTTT.